The 29 T cell receptor beta chains below come from one sample, sequenced in a study of Ad26.COV2.S vaccination and SARS-CoV-2 variants. Libraries were prepared by immunoSEQ multiplex PCR; TCRdb keeps only in-frame clonotypes and omits some of them. Found here are over 400,000 clones, roughly 89% of them singletons; the top ten hold about 2.5%. Treatment described: around 19 received Ad26.COV2.S at low or high dose, single or two shots; several received placebo; per-sample allocation not given. Following the first vaccine or placebo injection, samples were taken on day 63. The sequenced sample was peripheral blood, obtained in a trial of Ad26.COV2.S vaccine versus placebo. The receptors shown here come from a person between 18 and 60 years old who received the Ad26.COV2.S COVID-19 vaccine or a placebo.

The chain joins TRBV2 to TRBJ1-4; no clear D gene. Trimming shortened V by 6 bases and J by 8 bases, and 16 bases separated the two germline ends. The germline V gene has CDR1 SNHLY and CDR2 FYNNEI. The CDR3 contains 14 residues. The CDR3 DNA is TGTGCCAGCAGCCCTGGCGGAGGAGGCGAAAAACTGTTTTTT. This encodes CASSPGGGGEKLFF. Full variable domain (missing parts from reference TRBV2 and TRBJ1-4): EPEVTQTPSHQVTQMGQEVILRCVPISNHLYFYWYRQILGQKVEFLVSFYNNEISEKSEIFDDQFSVERPDGSNFTLKIRSTKLEDSAMYFCASSPGGGGEKLFFGSGTQLSVL.

The gene calls are TRBV11-2 and TRBJ1-1, with D possibly matching TRBD1 (5 bases). Germline V lookup: CDR1 SGHAT, CDR2 FQNNGV. This CDR3 spans 14 amino acids. V gave up 6 bases and J gave up 2 bases, with 13 bases separating them. CDR3 loop: CASSSGAFNTEAFF. For the CDR3, the DNA is TGTGCCAGCAGTTCTGGGGCTTTTAACACTGAAGCTTTCTTT.

The chain is built from TRBV19 and TRBJ1-5, with 7 positions matching TRBD1. The germline V gene has CDR1 LNHDA and CDR2 SQIVND (reference sequence). Trimming cost V 7 bases and J 4 bases; bases outside gene matches: 7. The CDR3 is 14 amino acids. This CDR3 is CASTEWDRNQPQHF. CDR3 bases: TGTGCCAGTACCGAATGGGACAGAAATCAGCCCCAGCATTTT.

The V call is TRBV9, the J call TRBJ1-4; D unresolved. Trimming left V 2 bases short and J 0 bases short, with 5 bases between. The V gene's germline CDR1 is SGDLS and CDR2 YYNGEE. The CDR3 totals 14 residues. CDR3 residues: CASSVGATNEKLFF. The CDR3 DNA follows: TGTGCCAGCAGCGTCGGGGCAACTAATGAAAAACTGTTTTTT.

The gene calls are TRBV28 and TRBJ1-2; D is undetermined. In germline, CDR1 is MDHEN, CDR2 SYDVKM. The germline V and J ends were trimmed by 10 bases and 4 bases, with 7 bases remaining between them. CDR3 length: 10 residues. The CDR3 DNA reads TGTGCCACCAAAACCTATGGCTACACCTTC. Protein product: CATKTYGYTF.

The count of this clone is one. V gene TRBV18 combines with J gene TRBJ2-3, with TRBD1 as a possible D gene (6 bases). CDR3 length equals 16 residues. The V end was cut by 0 bases, the J end by 5 bases, with 15 bases between. The V gene's germline CDR1 is KGHSH and CDR2 LQKENI. The CDR3 is CASSPPSRQEKDTQYF. The CDR3 nucleotides are TGTGCCAGCTCACCACCCTCACGACAGGAAAAAGATACGCAGTATTTT.

This chain connects TRBV4-2 to TRBJ1-1; the D gene is possibly TRBD1 (6 bases). The CDR3 runs 14 residues. Germline V gene lookup returns CDR1 LGHNA and CDR2 YNFKEQ. Between the trimmed V and J ends, which lost 4 bases and 5 bases, there was a span of 14 bases. CDR3 amino acids: CASSRGGPTTEAFF. CDR3 DNA: TGTGCCAGCAGCCGGGGGGGGCCAACTACTGAAGCTTTCTTT.

This clone occurred once. The rearrangement joins TRBV10-3 to TRBJ1-5, with D tentatively TRBD1 (5 bases). Trimming stripped 10 bases from V and 5 bases from J, with 12 bases between. The CDR3 contains 12 residues. Looked up from germline, CDR1 is ENHRY and CDR2 is SYGVKD. The CDR3 DNA follows: TGTGCCACAGCGGGGGGAGATCAGCCCCAGCATTTT. Encoded protein: CATAGGDQPQHF.

The gene calls are TRBV27 and TRBJ2-3; TRBD1 aligns across 7 bases. CDR1 and CDR2 from the germline V gene are MNHEY and SMNVEV (reference sequence). This CDR3 has 16 amino acids. The V gene end was trimmed by 5 bases and the J gene end by 2 bases; junction bases not matched to a gene: 10. The CDR3 protein is CASSPPRQGYTDTQYF. CDR3 nucleotide sequence: TGTGCCAGCAGTCCTCCTCGACAGGGATACACAGATACGCAGTATTTT.

This clone was seen a single time. The CDR3 protein is CASSSPVGGNYEQYF. For the CDR3, the DNA is TGTGCCAGCAGTTCCCCCGTGGGAGGGAACTACGAGCAGTACTTC. This rearrangement joins TRBV28 to TRBJ2-7; TRBD2 aligns across 7 bases. Germline V gene sequence: CDR1 MDHEN, CDR2 SYDVKM. J gave up 3 bases and V 4 bases, and 9 bases lay outside the gene matches. The length of the CDR3 is 15 residues.

CDR3 sequence (DNA): TGTGCCAGCAGCCTGGGACAGGGTGTCCCCGGGGAGCTGTTTTTT. It yields the protein CASSLGQGVPGELFF. The J gene is TRBJ2-2, the V gene TRBV16, with TRBD1 matching over 9 bases. Germline CDR1 is KGHSY and CDR2 is FQNENV. V shed 4 bases, J shed 6 bases, and the junction held 6 bases outside the gene matches. CDR3 length equals 15 residues.

This clone was counted between two and nine times. This chain connects TRBV11-3 to TRBJ2-7; D unresolved. Per the germline V gene, CDR1 is SGHNT and CDR2 is YENEEA. The V end lost 5 bases, the J end lost 7 bases, and 12 bases lay between the germline ends. The CDR3 length is 12 residues. CDR3 sequence: CASSPPDGEQYV. The CDR3 nucleotides read TGTGCCAGCAGCCCTCCCGATGGAGAGCAGTACGTC.

The chain uses TRBV9 and TRBJ1-4; D is undetermined. This CDR3 has 15 amino acids. The V end was cut by 4 bases, the J end by 3 bases, with 13 bases between. Per the germline V gene, CDR1 is SGDLS and CDR2 is YYNGEE. CDR3: CASSSTGRANEKLFF. The DNA for the CDR3 is TGTGCCAGCAGCTCGACGGGCAGAGCTAATGAAAAACTGTTTTTT. Filled out from reference TRBV9 and TRBJ1-4, the complete variable domain reads DSGVTQTPKHLITATGQRVTLRCSPRSGDLSVYWYQQSLDQGLQFLIQYYNGEERAKGNILERFSAQQFPDLHSELNLSSLELGDSALYFCASSSTGRANEKLFFGSGTQLSVL.

V is TRBV3-1 (or the pseudogene TRBV3-2) and J is TRBJ1-1; D unresolved. Germline CDR1 and CDR2: LGHDT and YNNKEL (reference sequence). This CDR3 spans 14 amino acids. Trimming took 2 bases from V and 0 from J, leaving 7 bases between them. The CDR3 nucleotides read TGTGCCAGCAGCCAATTACGGATGAACACTGAAGCTTTCTTT. The encoded protein is CASSQLRMNTEAFF.

The genes are TRBV6-6 and TRBJ2-3, with TRBD2 matching over 7 bases. V shed 4 bases and J 6 bases; nucleotides not matched to a gene: 10. Looked up from germline, CDR1 is MNHNY and CDR2 is SVGAGI (reference sequence). The CDR3 consists of 15 residues. In DNA, the CDR3 is TGTGCCAGCAGTTCGCGGGGCGGGCGGGGGGATACGCAGTATTTT. Its protein product is CASSSRGGRGDTQYF.

V is TRBV4-3 and J is TRBJ1-4; 7 bases agree with TRBD1. This CDR3 is 15 amino acids long. Germline V gene lookup returns CDR1 LGHNA and CDR2 YSLEER. J gave up 4 bases and V 4 bases, and 6 bases lay outside the gene matches. The CDR3 sequence: CASSPIGTVNEKLFF. In DNA, the CDR3 is TGCGCCAGCAGCCCCATCGGGACAGTTAATGAAAAACTGTTTTTT.

The V call is TRBV27, the J call TRBJ1-6; no firm D call. The ends were cut back, 4 bases at V and 10 bases at J, with 17 bases in the middle. Germline V gene sequence: CDR1 MNHEY, CDR2 SMNVEV (reference sequence). The CDR3 consists of 15 residues. CDR3 amino acids: CASSSPGPKTSPLHF. The CDR3 bases are TGTGCCAGCAGTTCACCGGGCCCAAAGACGTCACCCCTCCACTTT.

Concerning this clone itself: This same CDR3 is encoded by further DNA sequences in the sample. DNA of the CDR3: TGTGCCTGGAATCGCGGAAACACCATATATTTT. Amino acids: CAWNRGNTIYF. This chain uses TRBV30 with TRBJ1-3; D is unresolved. The V and J ends lost 4 bases and 4 bases respectively, with 5 bases between them. The CDR3 loop spans 11 amino acids. Germline CDR1 is GTSNPN and CDR2 is SVGIG (reference sequence).

This rearrangement joins TRBV7-9 to TRBJ1-5, with D perhaps TRBD1 (6 bases). Germline loops: CDR1 SEHNR, CDR2 FQNEAQ (reference sequence). The V and J ends lost 5 bases and 5 bases respectively, with 16 bases between them. The CDR3 spans 15 residues. CDR3 amino acids: CASSRAGVPHQPQHF. The CDR3, as DNA: TGTGCCAGCAGCCGCGCAGGGGTTCCCCATCAGCCCCAGCATTTT.

The chain carries TRBV10-3 and TRBJ1-5; D unclear. This CDR3 has 12 amino acids. V was cut by 2 bases and J by 6 bases, with 5 bases left in between. Germline V lookup: CDR1 ENHRY, CDR2 SYGVKD. For the CDR3, the DNA is TGTGCCATCAGTGAGATGTTTCAGCCCCAGCATTTT. Translated: CAISEMFQPQHF.

The V call is TRBV28, the J call TRBJ2-2; 10 nucleotides agree with TRBD1. V lost 3 bases, J lost 3 bases, and 4 bases stayed unmatched. Germline loops: CDR1 MDHEN, CDR2 SYDVKM. The CDR3 spans 16 residues. The CDR3: CASSLGGQGHTGELFF. CDR3 in DNA: TGTGCCAGCAGTTTGGGGGGACAGGGGCACACCGGGGAGCTGTTTTTT.

This clone is a singleton in its sample. V usage is TRBV5-1 and J usage is TRBJ1-1; possible D gene TRBD1, 6 bases. The CDR3 extends over 15 amino acids. Trimming left V 0 bases short and J 5 bases short, with 14 bases between. From germline, CDR1 is SGHRS and CDR2 YFSETQ. In DNA, the CDR3 is TGCGCCAGCAGCTTGGGTTGGGGGCTGGGGACTGAAGCTTTCTTT. This translates into CASSLGWGLGTEAFF.

This clone was detected a few times. This chain links TRBV6-1 with TRBJ2-2, with TRBD1 identical over 7 bases. The CDR3 is 16 residues long. Germline V CDR1 and CDR2: MNHNS, SASEGT. J lost 5 bases, V lost 2 bases, and 8 bases had no gene match. In DNA, the CDR3 is TGTGCCAGCAGTGAATTAACAGGGGTGAGAACCGGGGAGCTGTTTTTT. Protein product: CASSELTGVRTGELFF.

The rearrangement links TRBV24-1 to TRBJ2-7; D is possibly TRBD1 or TRBD2 (6 bases each). This CDR3 comprises 15 residues. CDR1 KGHDR and CDR2 SFDVKD come from the germline V gene. Trimming stripped 5 bases from V and 4 bases from J, with 17 bases between. As DNA, the CDR3 is TGTGCCACCAGTGTCGGGAGTCAGGGGATGTACGAGCAGTACTTC. Translation: CATSVGSQGMYEQYF.

As DNA, the CDR3 is TGTGCCAGCAGCTTATTTGGGTTAGTTTTGAACACTGAAGCTTTCTTT. Translated: CASSLFGLVLNTEAFF. The chain combines TRBV7-9 with TRBJ1-1; D call uncertain. The CDR3 extends over 16 amino acids. Germline V lookup: CDR1 SEHNR, CDR2 FQNEAQ (reference sequence). V lost 2 bases and J 0 bases, leaving 13 bases between the germline ends.

This clone was recorded a few times. V is TRBV7-9 and J is TRBJ2-7; TRBD1 or TRBD2 may be the D gene (5 bases each). CDR1 is SEHNR, CDR2 FQNEAQ, per germline (reference sequence). Between the trimmed V and J ends, which lost 0 bases and 6 bases, there was a span of 15 bases. The CDR3 is 15 amino acids. CDR3: CASSLAQGVGTEQYF. The CDR3 DNA reads as TGTGCCAGCAGCTTAGCGCAAGGGGTTGGGACCGAGCAGTACTTC.

The genes are TRBV21-1 and TRBJ2-1; the table names TRBD1, a call not compared with the DNA. TRBV21-1 is listed as a pseudogene. The CDR3 loop spans 18 amino acids. CDR3 sequence: CASSKQGGDPNSYNEQFF. DNA for the CDR3: TGTGCCAGCAGCAAGCAGGGGGGTGACCCCAACTCCTACAATGAGCAGTTCTTC.

The chain recombines TRBV2 with TRBJ1-1, with D perhaps TRBD1 (5 bases). Germline CDR1 and CDR2: SNHLY and FYNNEI. Trimming removed 6 bases at V and 5 bases at J, with 13 bases between. The CDR3 loop spans 13 amino acids. CDR3 bases: TGTGCCAGCAGGGAGGGGATTTGGACTGAAGCTTTCTTT. It specifies CASREGIWTEAFF.

The chain recombines TRBV4-1 with TRBJ1-5; D is perhaps TRBD1 (5 bases). V was shortened by 1 base and J by 5 bases, with 18 bases between the two germline ends. Germline V lookup: CDR1 MGHRA, CDR2 YSYEKL. The CDR3 loop spans 17 amino acids. In DNA, the CDR3 is TGCGCCAGCAGCCAAGTTTCAGGAGTGGGGCAGGATCAGCCCCAGCATTTT. Its protein product is CASSQVSGVGQDQPQHF.